These 2 T cell receptor beta chains share one sample of origin, sequenced in a study of blood T cell repertoires in COVID-19. Sequencing used immunoSEQ multiplex PCR; TCRdb keeps in-frame clones, though not all of them. The sample shows under 300,000 clones, about four fifths of them seen only once. Sequenced sample: peripheral blood. These receptors originate from a woman of 80 years or more with acute or convalescent COVID-19.

V is TRBV7-9 and J is TRBJ1-2, with no clear D. The CDR3 is 16 amino acids. The germline V and J ends were trimmed by 1 base and 0 bases, with 12 bases remaining between them. The germline V gene has CDR1 SEHNR and CDR2 FQNEAQ (reference sequence). In DNA, the CDR3 is TGTGCCAGCAGCTTAGAGGTGGAGTTAGCTAACTATGGCTACACCTTC. It is translated as CASSLEVELANYGYTF.

This clone was picked up a small number of times. The chain couples TRBV11-2 to TRBJ1-1, with 9 bases identical to TRBD1. The CDR3 covers 14 residues. V was clipped by 5 bases and J by 7 bases; unmatched bases: 8. Germline V lookup: CDR1 SGHAT, CDR2 FQNNGV. The CDR3 DNA reads TGTGCCAGCAGCCTAAAGACAGGGGGTGGTGAAGCTTTCTTT. It encodes CASSLKTGGGEAFF. Based on the CDR3 plus reference TRBV11-2 and TRBJ1-1, the full variable domain is EAGVAQSPRYKIIEKRQSVAFWCNPISGHATLYWYQQILGQGPKLLIQFQNNGVVDDSQLPKDRFSAERLKGVDSTLKIQPAKLEDSAVYLCASSLKTGGGEAFFGQGTRLTVV.